Following are 17 T cell receptor beta chains from one sample sequenced in a study of regulatory T cells in long-lasting Graves disease. Time point denoted: newly diagnosed GD, antithyroid drugs for less than 3 months. PBMCs were the source of the RNA used for TCR sequencing. Investigators prepared the TCR beta libraries by applying iRepertoire HTBI primers and Arm-PCR of CDR3 regions. Via MiXCR, TCRdb re-called the multiplex PCR reads, giving one row per CDR3 protein. Among approximately 310,000 distinct CDR3 sequences listed, 18% were seen once. Specimen: peripheral blood mononuclear cells (PBMCs), collected at new diagnosis, from a patient treated with antithyroid drugs. Receptors were obtained from a female donor with Graves disease.

The gene calls are TRBV7-8 and TRBJ2-1; 8 positions agree with TRBD2. This CDR3 comprises 15 residues. With V trimmed by 3 bases and J by 7 bases, 8 bases remained unmatched. CDR1 and CDR2 from the germline V gene are SGHVS and FQNEAQ. The DNA of the CDR3 is TGTGCCAGCAGCTTCCGGGAGGGCCTGGGGAATGAGCAGTTCTTC. Encoded protein: CASSFREGLGNEQFF. Looking up the rest from reference TRBV7-8 and TRBJ2-1 gives the full variable domain: GAGVSQSPRYKVAKRGQDVALRCDPISGHVSLFWYQQALGQGPEFLTYFQNEAQLDKSGLPSDRFFAERPEGSVSTLKIQRTQQEDSAVYLCASSFREGLGNEQFFGPGTRLTVL.

In its sample, this clonotype was seen many times. The chain links TRBV11-3 to TRBJ2-1; 13 bases agree with TRBD2. The CDR3 is 15 amino acids. J lost 4 bases, V lost 6 bases, and 3 bases had no gene match. The germline V gene encodes CDR1 SGHNT and CDR2 YENEEA. DNA for the CDR3: TGTGCCAGCAGTTCGGGACTAGCGGGGTACAATGAGCAGTTCTTC. Translation: CASSSGLAGYNEQFF.

The V and J genes are TRBV6-4 and TRBJ2-6; D gene uncertain. Germline V gene lookup returns CDR1 MRHNA and CDR2 SNTAGT. This CDR3 has 14 residues. Trimming pared 5 bases from V and 4 bases from J, leaving 9 bases between. The CDR3 protein is CASSPTLGANVLTF. CDR3 bases: TGTGCCAGCAGTCCTACCCTGGGGGCCAACGTCCTGACTTTC.

This clonotype was observed a handful of times. The CDR3 loop reads CASSLGQRMNTEAFF. DNA for the CDR3: TGTGCCAGCAGCCTCGGACAGAGAATGAACACTGAAGCTTTCTTT. This chain connects TRBV5-6 to TRBJ1-1; D might be TRBD1 (6 bases). Germline values: CDR1 SGHDT, CDR2 YYEEEE. Between the trimmed V and J ends, which lost 4 bases and 0 bases, there was a span of 13 bases. The CDR3 has 15 residues.

Regarding this clonotype: Sequence at one end of the junction differs from germline and may be a read error. The chain couples TRBV27 to TRBJ2-3; D is possibly TRBD1 (6 bases). Germline CDR1 reads MNHEY; CDR2 reads SMNVEV (reference sequence). The CDR3 has 13 residues. CDR3 in amino acids: CASSINRVHEQSF. CDR3 sequence (DNA): TGTGCCAGCAGCATCAACAGGGTCCATGAGCAGTCCTTC.

This clonotype was seen ten or more times. The chain has TRBV28 and TRBJ2-1, with D tentatively TRBD1 (6 bases). Trimming removed 4 bases at V and 0 bases at J, with 13 bases between. From germline, CDR1 is MDHEN and CDR2 SYDVKM. This CDR3 contains 16 residues. The CDR3 DNA is TGTGCCAGCAGTTCCAGGACAGCCAGCTCCTACAATGAGCAGTTCTTC. This codes for CASSSRTASSYNEQFF.

The V call is TRBV7-9, the J call TRBJ2-2, with a possible D match to TRBD2 (5 bases). V lost 2 bases and J 4 bases, leaving 11 bases between the germline ends. The CDR3 consists of 15 residues. The germline gives CDR1 SEHNR, CDR2 FQNEAQ (reference sequence). Here the CDR3 reads CASSLSGGFTGELFF. CDR3 in DNA: TGTGCCAGCAGCTTAAGCGGCGGCTTCACCGGGGAGCTGTTTTTT.

This clonotype was recorded at least ten times. CDR3 residues: CASSSRGGGVSSYNEQFF. CDR3 DNA sequence: TGCGCCAGCAGCTCCCGGGGTGGCGGGGTCAGCTCCTACAATGAGCAGTTCTTC. The rearrangement joins TRBV5-1 to TRBJ2-1; TRBD2 is a possible D gene (6 bases). Per the germline V gene, CDR1 is SGHRS and CDR2 is YFSETQ. This CDR3 contains 18 residues. V was shortened by 3 bases and J by 0 bases, with 19 bases between the two germline ends.

This clonotype was seen ten or more times. The V call is TRBV6-1, the J call TRBJ2-5, with D possibly TRBD2 on 5 matching bases. V dropped 2 bases and J dropped 3 bases, with 10 bases sitting between them. CDR1 is MNHNS and CDR2 is SASEGT in the germline V gene. The CDR3 spans 14 residues. The CDR3 protein is CASSEPSGKETQYF. The DNA of the CDR3 is TGTGCCAGCAGTGAACCGAGCGGAAAAGAGACCCAGTACTTC.

This chain connects TRBV19 to TRBJ2-1; tentatively, D is TRBD1 (6 bases). Trimming shortened V by 5 bases and J by 13 bases, and 18 bases separated the two germline ends. Germline lookup yields CDR1 LNHDA and CDR2 SQIVND (reference sequence). The CDR3 totals 13 residues. CDR3 sequence: CASSSRDNQDQFF. The CDR3 nucleotides read TGTGCCAGTAGTTCTCGGGACAATCAAGATCAGTTCTTC. The variable domain in full, with the rest retrieved from reference TRBV19 and TRBJ2-1, is DGGITQSPKYLFRKEGQNVTLSCEQNLNHDAMYWYRQDPGQGLRLIYYSQIVNDFQKGDIAEGYSVSREKKESFPLTVTSAQKNPTAFYLCASSSRDNQDQFFGPGTRLTVL.

This clonotype was found many times. This sequence joins TRBV12-3 or TRBV12-4 and TRBJ2-3; D might be TRBD1 or TRBD2, each matching 5 bases. This CDR3 is built from 19 residues. V was cut by 0 bases and J by 4 bases, with 23 bases left in between. As DNA, the CDR3 is TGTGCCAGCAGTTTAGCGCTGGGGCAGTCCAAGGGGAGAGCAGATACGCAGTATTTT. Its protein product is CASSLALGQSKGRADTQYF.

This clonotype was recorded at least ten times. The V and J genes are TRBV28 and TRBJ1-1; the D is unclear. This CDR3 has 15 amino acids. V was trimmed by 2 bases and J by 5 bases, leaving 15 bases between them. Germline CDR1 is MDHEN and CDR2 is SYDVKM. This CDR3 reads CASSLEGRPGTEAFF. The CDR3 DNA sequence: TGTGCCAGCAGTTTAGAAGGGCGGCCGGGGACTGAAGCTTTCTTT.

This clonotype was seen at least ten times. The chain combines TRBV12-3 or TRBV12-4 with TRBJ1-5; D not certain. The CDR3 is made up of 15 amino acids. Trimming stripped 5 bases from V and 2 bases from J, with 13 bases between. The DNA for the CDR3 is TGTGCCAGCAGTCACCGGTGGGCAGGCAATCAGCCCCAGCATTTT. This sequence encodes CASSHRWAGNQPQHF.

The V and J genes are TRBV7-9 and TRBJ2-1; D gene ambiguous. Deletions cut 8 bases from V and 0 bases from J, with 11 bases between. Germline-derived CDR1 and CDR2 are SEHNR and FQNEAQ (reference sequence). The CDR3 has 14 residues. The DNA of the CDR3 is TGTGCCAGCCCAAGCGCCCACTCCTACAATGAGCAGTTCTTC. Translated, it gives CASPSAHSYNEQFF. Full variable domain (rest looked up from reference TRBV7-9 and TRBJ2-1): DTGVSQNPRHKITKRGQNVTFRCDPISEHNRLYWYRQTLGQGPEFLTYFQNEAQLEKSRLLSDRFSAERPKGSFSTLEIQRTEQGDSAMYLCASPSAHSYNEQFFGPGTRLTVL.

This clonotype was seen ten or more times. The chain employs TRBV28 and TRBJ2-4; D unresolved. Per germline, CDR1 MDHEN and CDR2 SYDVKM. Trimming pared 5 bases from V and 7 bases from J, leaving 15 bases between. The CDR3 totals 14 residues. CDR3 in amino acids: CASSPQTPGNIQYF. The CDR3 coding sequence is TGTGCCAGCAGTCCTCAGACCCCCGGGAACATTCAGTACTTC. Variable domain in full (rest from reference TRBV28 and TRBJ2-4): DVKVTQSSRYLVKRTGEKVFLECVQDMDHENMFWYRQDPGLGLRLIYFSYDVKMKEKGDIPEGYSVSREKKERFSLILESASTNQTSMYLCASSPQTPGNIQYFGAGTRLSVL.

This clonotype was detected many times. J is TRBJ2-2 and V is TRBV12-3 or TRBV12-4; 7 bases are shared with TRBD1. This CDR3 is built from 14 residues. The V gene end was trimmed by 8 bases and the J gene end by 4 bases; junction bases not matched to a gene: 7. CDR3 bases: TGTGCCAGCGCCGGGACAGTTATCACCGGGGAGCTGTTTTTT. Its translation: CASAGTVITGELFF.

There are a few counts of this clonotype. The V gene is TRBV19, the J gene TRBJ2-1, with no clear D. V gave up 1 base and J gave up 3 bases, with 7 bases separating them. From germline, CDR1 is LNHDA and CDR2 SQIVND (reference sequence). This CDR3 has 14 residues. CDR3 amino acids: CASSIVENYNEQFF. CDR3 coding DNA: TGTGCCAGTAGTATAGTAGAGAACTACAATGAGCAGTTCTTC.